This T cell receptor (beta chain) stems from a study of response to subunit inactivated influenza vaccine. General study results and limits: Researchers suggested that each seasonal influenza vaccination recruits few new T cells.

TCRdb used MiXCR to reprocess the RT-PCR reads, holding one entry per CDR3 protein. Of hundreds of thousands of distinct CDR3 sequences listed, more than 15% are singletons. This clonotype has just a few counts. What it binds is unknown. J was trimmed by 5 bases and V by 5 bases; bases with no gene match: 5. The CDR3 is made up of 15 amino acids. The germline gives CDR1 SSHAT, CDR2 FNYEAQ (reference sequence). The rearrangement uses TRBV7-7 and TRBJ2-2; 10 bases are shared with TRBD2. The material was PBMCs from blood, obtained approximately 13 days after vaccination. The sequence derives from a man aged 50-60 years who received an inactivated influenza vaccine. CDR3 sequence reads: CASSATSGLTGELFF. The CDR3 bases are TGTGCCAGCAGCGCGACTAGCGGGCTGACCGGGGAGCTGTTTTTT. Supplemented by reference TRBV7-7 and TRBJ2-2, the full variable domain reads GAGVSQSPRYKVTKRGQDVTLRCDPISSHATLYWYQQALGQGPEFLTYFNYEAQPDKSGLPSDRFSAERPEGSISTLTIQRTEQRDSAMYRCASSATSGLTGELFFGEGSRLTVL.